This T cell receptor (beta chain) appears in the sequencing data of a study of technical replicates of blood from a few donors. The CDR3 extends over 15 amino acids. The germline V gene has CDR1 SGHTA and CDR2 FQGNSA. The V gene end was trimmed by 2 bases and the J gene end by 7 bases; junction bases not matched to a gene: 4. The protocol was immunoSEQ multiplex PCR, while the TCRdb copy is restricted to in-frame clones and leaves out a portion. Altogether 65,000 to 80,000 clones are present, over 95% being singletons, with the ten largest covering approximately 0.2%. The sample comprised T cells isolated from PBMCs. V usage is TRBV7-2 and J usage is TRBJ2-1; 11 nucleotides match TRBD2. This receptor was identified in a human donor in good health. The chain's CDR3 is CASSLQASGGNEQFF. In DNA form, the CDR3 reads TGTGCCAGCAGCTTACAGGCTAGCGGGGGGAATGAGCAGTTCTTC.